Each of the 32 T cell receptor beta chains below was sequenced from the same sample in a study of blood T cells in healthy people across ages. Primers used in a second PCR of roughly 6 to 12 cycles were a sample-barcoded 5' primer and a J-beta primer mix. TCRdb fed the 5' RACE reads into MiXCR, producing one record per CDR3 protein. The sample has about 680,000 distinct CDR3 sequences, 45% to 50% seen once. The sample consisted of blood. These receptors were collected from a woman aged 60-75 years in good health.

This clonotype was seen a few times. This chain connects TRBV2 to TRBJ2-7, with 10 bases aligning to TRBD2. V lost 8 bases and J lost 1; bases outside the gene matches: 5. The CDR3 has 14 amino acids. The germline V gene has CDR1 SNHLY and CDR2 FYNNEI. CDR3 region: CASQSSGSSYEQYF. The CDR3, as DNA: TGTGCCAGCCAGTCTAGCGGGAGTTCCTACGAGCAGTACTTC.

The V gene is TRBV4-3, the J gene TRBJ2-3, with no clear D. The CDR3 has 14 amino acids. In germline, CDR1 is LGHNA, CDR2 YSLEER. Trimming stripped 3 bases from V and 4 bases from J, with 11 bases between. The CDR3 region is CASSQAPRADTQYF. The DNA of the CDR3 is TGCGCCAGCAGCCAGGCACCTAGGGCAGATACGCAGTATTTT.

The J gene is TRBJ2-1, the V gene TRBV5-1; 11 nucleotides align to TRBD2. The germline V gene has CDR1 SGHRS and CDR2 YFSETQ. With 3 bases clipped from V and 3 bases from J, the junction kept 14 bases outside the gene matches. The CDR3 runs 19 residues. CDR3 region: CASSYLGSTLAGGYNEQFF. CDR3 DNA sequence: TGCGCCAGCAGCTACCTCGGATCGACCCTAGCGGGAGGCTACAATGAGCAGTTCTTC.

V usage is TRBV12-3 or TRBV12-4 and J usage is TRBJ2-6; D gene ambiguous. The CDR3 contains 17 residues. Trimming left V 3 bases short and J 0 bases short, with 12 bases between. CDR3 sequence reads: CASSFGRTVSGANVLTF. The CDR3 DNA reads as TGTGCCAGCAGTTTCGGCAGGACCGTCTCTGGGGCCAACGTCCTGACTTTC.

Details on this clonotype: One end of the junction varies from germline; a read error may be responsible. The gene calls are TRBV5-1 and TRBJ2-6; TRBD1 might be the D (5 bases). CDR1 SGHRS and CDR2 YFSETQ come from the germline V gene. The CDR3 contains 15 residues. The DNA for the CDR3 is TGCGCCAGCAGCTTGGTGGAGACTGGGGCCAACGTCCCGACTTTC. Its protein is CASSLVETGANVPTF.

This clonotype was found a few times. This sequence joins TRBV7-2 and TRBJ2-3; 8 bases are shared with TRBD2. The CDR3 length is 13 residues. With 10 bases clipped from V and 2 bases from J, the junction kept 5 bases outside the gene matches. In germline, CDR1 is SGHTA, CDR2 FQGNSA. This chain's CDR3 is CATKLAVTDTQYF. The CDR3 DNA is TGTGCCACCAAACTAGCGGTCACAGATACGCAGTATTTT.

The rearrangement joins TRBV6-5 to TRBJ1-1, with 7 positions matching TRBD1. Germline CDR1 MNHEY, CDR2 SVGAGI. This CDR3 region has 15 residues. Germline trimming cut 2 bases from V and 1 base from J; bases unmatched to any gene: 4. In nucleotides, the CDR3 is TGTGCCAGCAGTTACGTGCCAGGGGGGAACACTGAAGCTTTCTTT. Its translation is CASSYVPGGNTEAFF.

The chain has TRBV5-1 and TRBJ2-1; D assignment may be TRBD1 or TRBD2 (5 bases each). The CDR3 loop spans 13 amino acids. Trimming stripped 0 bases from V and 9 bases from J, with 10 bases between. Germline CDR1 reads SGHRS; CDR2 reads YFSETQ. DNA of the CDR3: TGCGCCAGCAGCTTGGCTAGGGACGGTGAGCAGTTCTTC. It yields the protein CASSLARDGEQFF.

As concerns this clonotype: A read error may account for a junction end that differs from germline. The chain recombines TRBV27 with TRBJ2-7; 10 bases line up with TRBD2. The J call is uncertain, as TRBJ2-5 better fits the DNA end. Germline V gives CDR1 MNHEY, CDR2 SMNVEV (reference sequence). The CDR3 is 15 amino acids. DNA of the CDR3: TGTGCCTGCAGTTTATTTACTAGCGGGACAGAGACCCAGTACTTC. It specifies CACSLFTSGTETQYF.

The rearrangement uses TRBV6-2 or TRBV6-3 and TRBJ1-5, with a tentative D call TRBD1 (6 bases). V shed 6 bases and J shed 5 bases, with 14 bases lying between them. The CDR3 sequence is 14 residues long. The germline V gene encodes CDR1 MNHEY and CDR2 SVGEGT. For the CDR3, the DNA is TGTGCCAGCAGCCCTCCTCAGGGGCATCAGCCCCAGCATTTT. Translated: CASSPPQGHQPQHF.

This clonotype was counted many times. This may be a read error: a much more frequent sequence differs by one nucleotide. The chain couples TRBV7-2 to TRBJ1-2; perhaps TRBD1 as D (5 bases). CDR3 length: 16 residues. V was shortened by 1 base and J by 4 bases, with 16 bases between the two germline ends. Germline CDR1 and CDR2: SGHTA and FQGNSA. The CDR3 protein is CASSLEGRGGSYGYTF. In DNA, the CDR3 is TGTGCCAGCAGCTTAGAAGGGAGGGGCGGGAGCTATGGCTACACCTTC.

The rearrangement links TRBV6-2 or TRBV6-3 to TRBJ1-5, with a weak D call TRBD1 (5 bases). This CDR3 is 14 amino acids long. V lost 8 bases, J lost 7 bases, and 18 bases lay in between. Germline V gene lookup returns CDR1 MNHEY and CDR2 SVGEGT. CDR3 loop: CASSPRVEGQPQHF. The CDR3 DNA reads TGTGCCAGCTCCCCCAGGGTTGAAGGGCAGCCCCAGCATTTT.

The chain combines TRBV6-2 or TRBV6-3 with TRBJ2-1, with D possibly being TRBD2 (6 bases). Deletions cut 0 bases from V and 0 bases from J, with 15 bases between. The CDR3 covers 18 residues. Germline V gene sequence: CDR1 MNHEY, CDR2 SVGEGT. The CDR3 reads CASSYSLLRRGSYNEQFF. In nucleotides, the CDR3 is TGTGCCAGCAGTTACTCCCTTCTGAGGCGGGGCTCCTACAATGAGCAGTTCTTC.

This sequence joins TRBV10-3 and TRBJ2-2; D ambiguous. The CDR3 is 14 residues long. V was trimmed by 2 bases and J by 5 bases, leaving 9 bases between them. CDR1 and CDR2 from the germline V gene are ENHRY and SYGVKD. CDR3 bases: TGTGCCATCAGTGAGAATTTGCCTACCGGGGAGCTGTTTTTT. Protein product: CAISENLPTGELFF.

This clonotype has a handful of counts. V is TRBV4-3 and J is TRBJ2-5; 9 nucleotides agree with TRBD1. V dropped 0 bases and J dropped 1; count of bases not matched to a gene: 6. The CDR3 is 17 amino acids. The germline V gene has CDR1 LGHNA and CDR2 YSLEER. The CDR3 coding sequence is TGCGCCAGCAGCCAAGATGGGGGGGACAGGGTCCAAGAGACCCAGTACTTC. This sequence encodes CASSQDGGDRVQETQYF.

Notes on this clonotype: A far larger clone is one base from this, pointing to a likely read error. This sequence joins TRBV7-9 and TRBJ2-1; no firm D call. Germline CDR1 reads SEHNR; CDR2 reads FQNEAQ (reference sequence). V dropped 2 bases and J dropped 10 bases, with 6 bases sitting between them. The CDR3 has 11 amino acids. CDR3 DNA: TGTGCCAGCAGCTTAACCTACGAGCAGTTCTTC. Its translation: CASSLTYEQFF.

The V and J genes are TRBV5-1 and TRBJ1-1, with D maybe TRBD1 (5 bases). CDR3 length: 14 residues. V was pared by 0 bases and J by 5 bases, with 11 bases between. Germline CDR1 and CDR2: SGHRS and YFSETQ. CDR3 sequence: CASSLEPGRTEAFF. The CDR3 region has the DNA TGCGCCAGCAGCTTGGAACCAGGGAGGACTGAAGCTTTCTTT.

V and J are TRBV5-1 and TRBJ2-5, with 10 positions matching TRBD1. There are 15 residues in the CDR3. V shed 0 bases and J 3 bases; nucleotides not matched to a gene: 2. Germline assignment: CDR1 SGHRS and CDR2 YFSETQ. CDR3 residues: CASSLGGTGEETQYF. The CDR3 DNA is TGCGCCAGCAGCTTGGGGGGGACAGGGGAAGAGACCCAGTACTTC.

The chain is built from TRBV7-3 and TRBJ2-7; 7 bases are shared with TRBD1. Per the germline V gene, CDR1 is SGHTA and CDR2 is FQGTGA. This CDR3 has 11 amino acids. The V gene end was trimmed by 8 bases and the J gene end by 5 bases; junction bases not matched to a gene: 3. The CDR3, as DNA: TGTGCCAGCGGAACAGGGGACGAGCAGTACTTC. Its protein is CASGTGDEQYF.

This clonotype was counted between two and nine times. The J gene is TRBJ1-1, the V gene TRBV14; D remains unclear. The CDR3 runs 13 residues. The germline V gene encodes CDR1 SGHDN and CDR2 FVKESK. V shed 2 bases and J shed 7 bases, with 11 bases lying between them. CDR3 sequence (DNA): TGTGCCAGCAGCCAACGAATGTTACGTGAAGCTTTCTTT. Translating it yields CASSQRMLREAFF. Variable domain in full (rest from reference TRBV14 and TRBJ1-1): EAGVTQFPSHSVIEKGQTVTLRCDPISGHDNLYWYRRVMGKEIKFLLHFVKESKQDESGMPNNRFLAERTGGTYSTLKVQPAELEDSGVYFCASSQRMLREAFFGQGTRLTVV.

The rearrangement links TRBV6-1 to TRBJ2-3; D is ambiguous. Germline CDR1 reads MNHNS; CDR2 reads SASEGT. Between the trimmed V and J ends, which lost 0 bases and 0 bases, there was a span of 22 bases. The CDR3 sequence is 20 residues long. The CDR3 DNA follows: TGTGCCAGCAGTGAAGCGCCGAGGTCTAGTCTCGGCGTTAGCACAGATACGCAGTATTTT. It specifies CASSEAPRSSLGVSTDTQYF.

This clonotype showed up just once. This chain joins TRBV14 and TRBJ1-6; the match to TRBD1 covers 9 bases. Germline CDR1 SGHDN, CDR2 FVKESK. The V and J ends lost 4 bases and 8 bases, in that order; junction bases with no gene match: 6. The CDR3 has 15 amino acids. CDR3 amino acids: CASSPLDRGDSPLHF. CDR3 sequence (DNA): TGTGCCAGCAGCCCCTTGGACAGGGGAGATTCACCCCTCCACTTT.

This clonotype was seen only a few times. The V and J genes are TRBV11-1 and TRBJ1-2, with 10 bases fitting TRBD1. Germline CDR1 reads SGHAT; CDR2 reads FQDESV (reference sequence). The CDR3 spans 14 residues. Trimming took 5 bases from V and 2 from J; bases not matched to a gene: 2. CDR3 bases: TGTGCCAGCAGCCGGGACAGGGGAAACTATGGCTACACCTTC. This gives the protein CASSRDRGNYGYTF. Drawing the rest from reference TRBV11-1 and TRBJ1-2, the complete variable domain is EAEVAQSPRYKITEKSQAVAFWCDPISGHATLYWYRQILGQGPELLVQFQDESVVDDSQLPKDRFSAERLKGVDSTLKIQPAELGDSAMYLCASSRDRGNYGYTFGSGTRLTVV.

The J gene is TRBJ2-7, the V gene TRBV29-1, with D possibly being TRBD1 (6 bases). V was clipped by 6 bases and J by 12 bases, with 12 bases between them. The V gene's germline CDR1 is SQVTM and CDR2 ANQGSEA. The CDR3 consists of 9 residues. CDR3 bases: TGCAGCGTGGCAAAGACAGGGTACTTC. This gives the protein CSVAKTGYF.

The J gene is TRBJ2-1, the V gene TRBV28; D is undetermined. Germline CDR1 reads MDHEN; CDR2 reads SYDVKM. V was cut by 5 bases and J by 2 bases, with 10 bases left in between. The length of the CDR3 is 14 residues. The CDR3 bases are TGTGCCAGCAGTGTGGTTAGCACCTACAATGAGCAGTTCTTC. Protein: CASSVVSTYNEQFF.

The chain recombines TRBV7-9 with TRBJ1-6; D gene ambiguous. The germline V gene has CDR1 SEHNR and CDR2 FQNEAQ (reference sequence). The length of the CDR3 is 17 residues. Trimming removed 3 bases at V and 0 bases at J, with 12 bases between. CDR3: CASSFGRTISYNSPLHF. Written as DNA, the CDR3 is TGTGCCAGCAGCTTTGGGAGGACTATCTCCTATAATTCACCCCTCCACTTT.

In the case of this clonotype: Mismatch with germline at one junction end may stem from a read error. The rearrangement links TRBV3-1 to TRBJ2-4; the D is unclear. The germline V gene encodes CDR1 LGHDT and CDR2 YNNKEL (reference sequence). This CDR3 has 11 amino acids. The CDR3 DNA reads TGTGGCAGCAGCCAACTGTCAGAGCAGTACTTC. Translation gives CGSSQLSEQYF. Complete variable domain (other parts from reference TRBV3-1 and TRBJ2-4): DTAVSQTPKYLVTQMGNDKSIKCEQNLGHDTMYWYKQDSKKFLKIMFSYNNKELIINETVPNRFSPKSPDKAHLNLHINSLELGDSAVYFCGSSQLSEQYFGAGTRLSVL.

This clonotype was detected once. The chain joins TRBV9 to TRBJ2-7; TRBD2 matches 12 bases. J lost 12 bases, V lost 0 bases, and 13 bases had no gene match. The CDR3 consists of 16 residues. CDR1 SGDLS and CDR2 YYNGEE come from the germline V gene. The CDR3 region is CASSVEASGRGMRAYF. Written as DNA, the CDR3 is TGTGCCAGCAGCGTAGAGGCTAGCGGGAGGGGAATGAGGGCGTACTTC.

This clonotype came up a few times. The chain links TRBV7-8 to TRBJ2-7, with TRBD2 matching over 9 bases. CDR3 size: 15 residues. Germline loops: CDR1 SGHVS, CDR2 FQNEAQ. Trimming removed 2 bases from V and 1 base from J; junction bases left unmatched: 3. As DNA, the CDR3 is TGTGCCAGCAGCTTAAGACTAGCGGCTTCCTACGAGCAGTACTTC. This encodes CASSLRLAASYEQYF.

The V and J genes are TRBV7-8 and TRBJ2-7; the D gene is possibly TRBD2 (5 bases). The V and J ends lost 5 bases and 2 bases respectively, with 10 bases between them. The CDR3 contains 13 residues. CDR1 is SGHVS, CDR2 FQNEAQ, per germline. The CDR3: CASSMRAAYEQYF. The CDR3 nucleotides read TGTGCCAGCAGCATGCGGGCCGCCTACGAGCAGTACTTC.

The chain links TRBV6-5 to TRBJ1-1; 8 bases align to TRBD1. Trimming took 2 bases from V and 1 from J; bases not matched to a gene: 3. CDR3 length: 15 amino acids. In germline, CDR1 is MNHEY, CDR2 SVGAGI. CDR3 nucleotide sequence: TGTGCCAGCAGTTACCAGGGGGCGGCGAACACTGAAGCTTTCTTT. This encodes CASSYQGAANTEAFF.

The V gene is TRBV7-9, the J gene TRBJ2-1; 13 bases line up with TRBD2. The CDR3 covers 19 residues. CDR1 is SEHNR, CDR2 FQNEAQ, per germline (reference sequence). V lost 5 bases and J lost 3; bases outside the gene matches: 13. The CDR3 loop reads CASSRQWGRTSGGYNEQFF. CDR3 nucleotides: TGTGCCAGCAGCCGGCAATGGGGTCGGACTAGCGGGGGCTACAATGAGCAGTTCTTC.